This T cell receptor (beta chain) originates from a study of blood T cells in healthy people across ages. CDR3 length equals 20 residues. The germline CDR1 and CDR2 sequences are SEHNR and FQNEAQ (reference sequence). The V segment lost 5 bases and the J segment 0 bases; nucleotides outside the gene matches: 17. The use of a sample-barcoded 5' primer and a J-beta primer mix characterized a second PCR of about 7 to 12 cycles. MiXCR was run by TCRdb on the 5' RACE reads, yielding one entry per CDR3 protein. The repertoire has roughly 680,000 distinct CDR3 sequences, about 52% of them found once; the top ten carry roughly 31%.

The rearrangement links TRBV7-9 to TRBJ1-4, with 8 bases lining up with TRBD1. Sequencing input: blood. The clonotype originates from a woman in her sixties in good health. CDR3 bases: TGTGCCAGCAGCAAGTCCGGGACAGGCCCACGAAAAGCAACTAATGAAAAACTGTTTTTT. Translated: CASSKSGTGPRKATNEKLFF.